The clone carrying this TCR beta chain was counted a few times. The antigen is not known. The data originate from a study of T cell responses to AZD1222 COVID-19 vaccine. Findings and limits, study-wide: The donor group comprised mostly white British people and more females; the analysis possibly underestimated clonal diversity.

The junction had 7 bases not matched to a gene; V was cut back by 6 bases and J by 5 bases. This CDR3 is 16 amino acids long. Germline CDR1 reads ENHRY; CDR2 reads SYGVKD. Produced via immunoSEQ multiplex PCR; TCRdb's table is partial and in-frame only. The table has about 140,000 clones, around 88% seen once. This sequence joins TRBV10-3 and TRBJ2-1, with 13 bases aligning to TRBD2. The sample was peripheral blood, taken on day 0 of AZD1222 vaccination. This receptor was taken from an adult in good health. The CDR3 loop is CAIRGSGTSGNNEQFF. CDR3 coding DNA: TGTGCCATCAGGGGGTCCGGGACTAGCGGGAACAATGAGCAGTTCTTC.